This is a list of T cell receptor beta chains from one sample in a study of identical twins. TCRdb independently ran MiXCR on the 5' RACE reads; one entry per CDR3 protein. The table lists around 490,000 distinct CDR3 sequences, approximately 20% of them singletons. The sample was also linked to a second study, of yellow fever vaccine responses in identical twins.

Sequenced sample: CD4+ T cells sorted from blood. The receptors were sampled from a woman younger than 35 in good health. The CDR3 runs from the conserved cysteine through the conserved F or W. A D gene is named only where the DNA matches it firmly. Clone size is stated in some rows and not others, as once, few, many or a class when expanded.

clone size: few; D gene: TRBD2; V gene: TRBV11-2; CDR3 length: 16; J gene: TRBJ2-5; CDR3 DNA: TGTGCCAGCAGCTCCAAGGCAGCGGGGGGGCTCAAGACCCAGTACTTC; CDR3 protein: CASSSKAAGGLKTQYF
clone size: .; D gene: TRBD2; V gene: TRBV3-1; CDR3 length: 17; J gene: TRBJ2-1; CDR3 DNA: TGTGCCAGCAGCAAAGTCGGACTAGCGGGGGGGATTTATGAGCAGTTCTTC; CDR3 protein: CASSKVGLAGGIYEQFF
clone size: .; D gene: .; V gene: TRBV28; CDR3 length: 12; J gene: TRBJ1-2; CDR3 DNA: TGTGCCAGCAGTTGGGTAGGGGCGGGCTACACCTTC; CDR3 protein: CASSWVGAGYTF
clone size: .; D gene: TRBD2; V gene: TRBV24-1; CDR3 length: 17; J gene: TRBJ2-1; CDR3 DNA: TGTGCCACCAGTGAATCGCCATCTAGCGGGATTAGCAATGAGCAGTTCTTC; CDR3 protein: CATSESPSSGISNEQFF
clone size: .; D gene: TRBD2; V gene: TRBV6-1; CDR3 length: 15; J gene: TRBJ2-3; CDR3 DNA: TGTGCCAGCAGCCAAGGACTAGGGTCGGCAGATACGCAGTATTTT; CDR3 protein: CASSQGLGSADTQYF
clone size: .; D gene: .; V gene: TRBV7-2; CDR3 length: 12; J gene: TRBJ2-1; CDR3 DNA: TGTGCCAGCAGCAAGGGGGGGGGCGAGCAGTTCTTC; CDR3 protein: CASSKGGGEQFF
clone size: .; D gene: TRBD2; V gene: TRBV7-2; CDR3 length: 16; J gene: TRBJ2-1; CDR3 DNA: TGTGCCAGCAGCTTAGCGCCAGCGGGAGGATACAATGAGCAGTTCTTC; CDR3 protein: CASSLAPAGGYNEQFF
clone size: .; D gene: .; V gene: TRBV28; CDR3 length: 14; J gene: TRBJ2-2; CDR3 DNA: TGTGCCAGCAGTTTACCCTACAGGACCGGGGAGCTGTTTTTT; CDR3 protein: CASSLPYRTGELFF
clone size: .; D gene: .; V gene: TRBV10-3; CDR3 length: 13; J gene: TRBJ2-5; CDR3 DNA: TGTGCCATCAGTGAGTCGAACAGTCCGACCCAGTACTTC; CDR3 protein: CAISESNSPTQYF
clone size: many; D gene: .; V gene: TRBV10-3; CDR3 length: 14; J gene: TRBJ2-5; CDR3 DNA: TGTGCCATCAGTGCCGAGGGTCAAATTTGGACCCAGTACTTC; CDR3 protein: CAISAEGQIWTQYF
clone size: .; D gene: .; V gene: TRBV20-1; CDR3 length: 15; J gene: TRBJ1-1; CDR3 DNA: TGCAGTGCTAGAGTCCGACAGAACTTGAACACTGAAGCTTTCTTT; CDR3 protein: CSARVRQNLNTEAFF
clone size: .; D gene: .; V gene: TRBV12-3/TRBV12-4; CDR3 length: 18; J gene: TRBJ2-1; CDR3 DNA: TGTGCCAGCAGTTTAGGTCGTCTAGCTATCTCTCGGGCCAATGAGCAGTTCTTC; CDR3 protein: CASSLGRLAISRANEQFF
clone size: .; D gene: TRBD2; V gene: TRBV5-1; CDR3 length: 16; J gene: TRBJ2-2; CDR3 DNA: TGCGCCAGCAGCTTGGCCAGCGGGATTGATACCGGGGAGCTGTTTTTT; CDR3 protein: CASSLASGIDTGELFF
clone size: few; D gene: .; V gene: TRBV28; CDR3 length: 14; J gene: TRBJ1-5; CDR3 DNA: TGTGCCAGCAGACCTCCAGGGGATGGACAGCCCCAGCATTTT; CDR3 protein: CASRPPGDGQPQHF
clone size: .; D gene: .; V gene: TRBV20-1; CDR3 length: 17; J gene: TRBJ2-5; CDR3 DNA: TGCAGTGCTATCCCCGGATATGGGGCAGGGGATCAAGAGACCCAGTACTTC; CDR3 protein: CSAIPGYGAGDQETQYF
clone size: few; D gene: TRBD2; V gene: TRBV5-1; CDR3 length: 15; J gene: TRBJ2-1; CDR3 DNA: TGCGCCAGCAGCTTGTTGCCTAGCGGCTACAATGAGCAGTTCTTC; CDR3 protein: CASSLLPSGYNEQFF
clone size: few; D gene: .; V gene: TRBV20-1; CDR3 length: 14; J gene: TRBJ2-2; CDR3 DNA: TGCAGTGCGGTAGGTCGGCAGAACACCGGGGAGCTGTTTTTT; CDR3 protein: CSAVGRQNTGELFF
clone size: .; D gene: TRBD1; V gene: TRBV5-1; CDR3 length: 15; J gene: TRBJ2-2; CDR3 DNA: TGCGCCAGCGAAACCGGGACAGGGAAGACCGGGGAGCTGTTTTTT; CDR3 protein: CASETGTGKTGELFF
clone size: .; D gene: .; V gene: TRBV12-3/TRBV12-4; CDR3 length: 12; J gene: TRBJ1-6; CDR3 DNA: TGTGCCAGCAGGGGGTCCGCTTCACCCCTCCACTTT; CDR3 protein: CASRGSASPLHF
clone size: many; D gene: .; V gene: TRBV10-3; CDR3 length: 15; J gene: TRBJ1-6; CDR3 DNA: TGTGCCATCAGTGGGACAGTATCCTATAATTCACCCCTCCACTTT; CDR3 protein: CAISGTVSYNSPLHF
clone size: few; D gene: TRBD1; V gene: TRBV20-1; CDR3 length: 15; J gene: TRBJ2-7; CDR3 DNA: TGCAGTGCTAGAGGTCCGGGACAGGCTACCTACGAGCAGTACTTC; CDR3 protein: CSARGPGQATYEQYF
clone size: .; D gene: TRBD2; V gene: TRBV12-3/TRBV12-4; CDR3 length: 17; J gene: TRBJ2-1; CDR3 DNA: TGTGCCAGCAGTTTAGCCTCTAGCGGGAGGGCCGTCAATGAGCAGTTCTTC; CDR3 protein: CASSLASSGRAVNEQFF
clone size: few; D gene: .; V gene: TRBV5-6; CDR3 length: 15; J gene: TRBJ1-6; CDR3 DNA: TGTGCCAGCAGCTACTCCCCCGGGTTGAATTCACCCCTCCACTTT; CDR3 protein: CASSYSPGLNSPLHF
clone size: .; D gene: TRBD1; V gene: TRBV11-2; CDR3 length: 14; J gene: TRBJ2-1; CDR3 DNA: TGTGCCAGCAGCTTAGTTAGGACAGGGAGTGAGCAGTTCTTC; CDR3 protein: CASSLVRTGSEQFF
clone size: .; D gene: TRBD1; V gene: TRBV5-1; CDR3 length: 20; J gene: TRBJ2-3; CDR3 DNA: TGCGCCAGCAGCTTGGAGTCTTTTGCAGGGGGCCTCTGGAGGACAGATACGCAGTATTTT; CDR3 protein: CASSLESFAGGLWRTDTQYF
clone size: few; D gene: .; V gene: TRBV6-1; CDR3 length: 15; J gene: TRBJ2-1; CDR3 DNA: TGTGCCAGCAGCGAGCGGGTAAGCTCCTACAATGAGCAGTTCTTC; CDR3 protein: CASSERVSSYNEQFF
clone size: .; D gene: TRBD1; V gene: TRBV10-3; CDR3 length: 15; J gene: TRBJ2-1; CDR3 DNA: TGTGCCATCAGAGGGACAGGGATCCTCTACAATGAGCAGTTCTTC; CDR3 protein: CAIRGTGILYNEQFF
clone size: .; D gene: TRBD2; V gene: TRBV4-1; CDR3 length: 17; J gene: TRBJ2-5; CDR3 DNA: TGCGCCAGCAGCCAAGAGCCTAGCGGGAGTTTCCAAGAGACCCAGTACTTC; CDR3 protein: CASSQEPSGSFQETQYF
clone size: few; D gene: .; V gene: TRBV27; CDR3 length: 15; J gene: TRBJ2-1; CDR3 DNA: TGTGCCAGCAAACCCACGGGGCAGAAATACAATGAGCAGTTCTTC; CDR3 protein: CASKPTGQKYNEQFF
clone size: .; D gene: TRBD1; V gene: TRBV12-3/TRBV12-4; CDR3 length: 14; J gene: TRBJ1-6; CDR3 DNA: TGTGCCAGCAGAACCGACAGGGAGAACTCACCCCTCCACTTT; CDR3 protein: CASRTDRENSPLHF
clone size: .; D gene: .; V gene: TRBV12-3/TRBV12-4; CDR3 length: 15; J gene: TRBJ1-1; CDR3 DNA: TGTGCCAGCAGTTTACTCCCGGGGCCGGGGACTGAAGCTTTCTTT; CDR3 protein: CASSLLPGPGTEAFF
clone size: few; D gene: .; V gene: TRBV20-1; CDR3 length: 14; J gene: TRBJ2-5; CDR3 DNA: TGCAGTGCAACCCCCGCCGCAGGGTTGGAGACCCAGTACTTC; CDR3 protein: CSATPAAGLETQYF
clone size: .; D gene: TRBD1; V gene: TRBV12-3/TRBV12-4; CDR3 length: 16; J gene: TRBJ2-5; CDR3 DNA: TGTGCCAGCAGTCTCCTCGTTGGGGGACAGGTAGAGACCCAGTACTTC; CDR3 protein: CASSLLVGGQVETQYF
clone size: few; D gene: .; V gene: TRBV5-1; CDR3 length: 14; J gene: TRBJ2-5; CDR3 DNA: TGCGCCAGCAGTTTCGGGGTGCTGAAAGAGACCCAGTACTTC; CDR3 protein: CASSFGVLKETQYF
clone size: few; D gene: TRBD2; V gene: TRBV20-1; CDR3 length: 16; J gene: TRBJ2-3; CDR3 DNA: TGCAGTGCTCCTTCGCTTGGGGCGGGGGGGCAGGATACGCAGTATTTT; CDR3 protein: CSAPSLGAGGQDTQYF
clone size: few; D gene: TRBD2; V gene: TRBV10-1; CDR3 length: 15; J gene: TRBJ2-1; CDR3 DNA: TGCGCCAGCAGTGAGTCTAGCGGGGGGTGGAATGAGCAGTTCTTC; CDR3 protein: CASSESSGGWNEQFF
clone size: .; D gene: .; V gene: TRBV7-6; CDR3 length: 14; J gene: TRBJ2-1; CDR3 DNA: TGTGCCAGCAGCCCCCGGGACTCCAACAATGAGCAGTTCTTC; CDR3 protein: CASSPRDSNNEQFF
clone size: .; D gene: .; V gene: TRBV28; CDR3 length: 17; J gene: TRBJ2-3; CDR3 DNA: TGTGCCAGCAGTTTATTTGGGGGGGCGGAGAACACAGATACGCAGTATTTT; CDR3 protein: CASSLFGGAENTDTQYF
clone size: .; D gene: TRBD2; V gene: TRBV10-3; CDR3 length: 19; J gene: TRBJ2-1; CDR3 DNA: TGTGCCATCAAAAAAAGACGGGGGGATCTTATAAGGGAGAACAATGAGCAGTTCTTC; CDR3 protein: CAIKKRRGDLIRENNEQFF
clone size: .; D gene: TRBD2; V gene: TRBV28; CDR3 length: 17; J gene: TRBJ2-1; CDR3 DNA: TGTGCCAGCAGGAGTTCCCAAGCGGGAGGGGTATACAATGAGCAGTTCTTC; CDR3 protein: CASRSSQAGGVYNEQFF
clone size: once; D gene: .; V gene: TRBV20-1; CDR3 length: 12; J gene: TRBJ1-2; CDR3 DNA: TGCAGTGCTCCTGACAGGAACTATGGCTACACCTTC; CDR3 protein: CSAPDRNYGYTF
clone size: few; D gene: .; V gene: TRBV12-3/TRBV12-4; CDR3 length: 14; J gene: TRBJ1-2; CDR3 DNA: TGTGCCAGCAGTTTGGCAGGACTCGGCTATGGCTACACCTTC; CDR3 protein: CASSLAGLGYGYTF
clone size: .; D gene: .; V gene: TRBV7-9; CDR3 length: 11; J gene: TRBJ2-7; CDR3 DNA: TGTGCCAGCAGTCAACTTGGCGAGCAGTACTTC; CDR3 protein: CASSQLGEQYF
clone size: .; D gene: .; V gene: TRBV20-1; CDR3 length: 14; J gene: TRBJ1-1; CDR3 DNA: TGCAGTGCTAGAGTCCCGGGGGCAAACACTGAAGCTCTCTTT; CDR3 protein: CSARVPGANTEALF
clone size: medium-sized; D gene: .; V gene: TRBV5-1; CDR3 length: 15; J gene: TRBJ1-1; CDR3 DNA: TGCGCCAGCAGCTTGGACACCGCGGTGGCCACTGAAGCTTTCTTT; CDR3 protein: CASSLDTAVATEAFF
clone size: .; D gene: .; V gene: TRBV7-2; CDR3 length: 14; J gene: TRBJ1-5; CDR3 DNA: TGTGCCAGCAGCTTAGGGTGGCTCAATCAGCCCCAGCATTTT; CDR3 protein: CASSLGWLNQPQHF
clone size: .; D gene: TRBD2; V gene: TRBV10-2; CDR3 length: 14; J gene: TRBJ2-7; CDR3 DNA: TGCGCCAGCAGCCCTGCTAGCGGGAGGGGTGAGCAGTACTTC; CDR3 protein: CASSPASGRGEQYF
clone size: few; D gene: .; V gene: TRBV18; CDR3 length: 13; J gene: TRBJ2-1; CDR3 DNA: TGTGCCAGCTCACCACCGCAGGGAAGAGAGCAGTTCTTC; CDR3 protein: CASSPPQGREQFF
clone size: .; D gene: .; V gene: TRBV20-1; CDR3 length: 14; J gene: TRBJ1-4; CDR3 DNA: TGCAGTGCTAGGCGAGTTGCAACTAATGAAAAACTGTTTTTT; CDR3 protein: CSARRVATNEKLFF
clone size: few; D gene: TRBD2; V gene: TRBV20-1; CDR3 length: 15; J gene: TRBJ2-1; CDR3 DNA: TGCAGTGCTAGAGCCACTAGCGGGGTGCACAATGAGCAGTTCTTC; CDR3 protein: CSARATSGVHNEQFF
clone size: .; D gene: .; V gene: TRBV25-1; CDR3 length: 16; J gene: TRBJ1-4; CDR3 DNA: TGTGCCAGCAGTGAATCCTTCGGGGGGGCGCTTGAAAAACTGTTTTTT; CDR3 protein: CASSESFGGALEKLFF
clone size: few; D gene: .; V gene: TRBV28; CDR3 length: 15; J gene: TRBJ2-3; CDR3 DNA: TGTGCCAGCAGGAGGGGGGAGTCTAGCACAGATACGCAGTATTTT; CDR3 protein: CASRRGESSTDTQYF
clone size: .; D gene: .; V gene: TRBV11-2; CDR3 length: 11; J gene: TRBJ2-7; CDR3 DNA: TGTGCCAGCAGCTCCAAATCCGAGCAGTACTTC; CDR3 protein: CASSSKSEQYF
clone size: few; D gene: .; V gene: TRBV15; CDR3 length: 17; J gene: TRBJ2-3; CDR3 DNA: TGTGCCACCAGCAGGGTTCCGGGCTTAGCGAGCGCAGATACGCAGTATTTT; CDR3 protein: CATSRVPGLASADTQYF
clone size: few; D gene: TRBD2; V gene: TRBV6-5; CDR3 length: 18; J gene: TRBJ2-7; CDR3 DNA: TGTGCCAGCAGTTACTCTTCTAGCGGGAGGCCAGGTCCCTACGAGCAGTACTTC; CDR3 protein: CASSYSSSGRPGPYEQYF
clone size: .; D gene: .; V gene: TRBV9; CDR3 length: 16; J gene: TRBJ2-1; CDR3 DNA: TGTGCCAGCAGTCCTAGGGACTTCCGCTCCTACAATGAGCAGTTCTTC; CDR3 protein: CASSPRDFRSYNEQFF
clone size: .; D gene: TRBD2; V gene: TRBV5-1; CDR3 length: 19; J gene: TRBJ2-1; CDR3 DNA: TGCGCCAGCAGCTTGGGGCTAGCGGGGAGGACCAGCTCCTACAATGAGCAGTTCTTC; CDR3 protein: CASSLGLAGRTSSYNEQFF
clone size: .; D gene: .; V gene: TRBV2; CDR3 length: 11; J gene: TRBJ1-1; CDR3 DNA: TGTGCCAGCAGAGGACCCGGTGGAGCTTTCTTT; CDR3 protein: CASRGPGGAFF
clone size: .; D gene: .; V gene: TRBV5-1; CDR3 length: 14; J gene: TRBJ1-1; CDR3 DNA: TGCGCCAGCAGTTCCGACACGGGGAACACTGAAGCTTTCTTT; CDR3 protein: CASSSDTGNTEAFF